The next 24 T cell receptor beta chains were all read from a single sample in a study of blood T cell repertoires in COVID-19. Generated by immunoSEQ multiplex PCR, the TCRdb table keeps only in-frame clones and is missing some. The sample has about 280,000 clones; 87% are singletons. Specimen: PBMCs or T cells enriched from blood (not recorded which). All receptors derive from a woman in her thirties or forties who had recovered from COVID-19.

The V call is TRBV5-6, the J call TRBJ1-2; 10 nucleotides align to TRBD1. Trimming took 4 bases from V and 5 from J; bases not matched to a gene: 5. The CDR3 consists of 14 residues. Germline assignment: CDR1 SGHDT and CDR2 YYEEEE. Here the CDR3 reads CASSKGQGPYGYTF. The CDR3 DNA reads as TGTGCCAGCAGCAAGGGACAGGGGCCGTATGGCTACACCTTC.

CDR3 loop: CASRLTGGYNEQFF. The CDR3 DNA is TGTGCCAGCAGATTGACAGGGGGTTACAATGAGCAGTTCTTC. The chain links TRBV6-5 to TRBJ2-1; 9 nucleotides line up with TRBD1. V shed 6 bases and J 4 bases; nucleotides not matched to a gene: 4. The V gene's germline CDR1 is MNHEY and CDR2 SVGAGI. This CDR3 comprises 14 residues.

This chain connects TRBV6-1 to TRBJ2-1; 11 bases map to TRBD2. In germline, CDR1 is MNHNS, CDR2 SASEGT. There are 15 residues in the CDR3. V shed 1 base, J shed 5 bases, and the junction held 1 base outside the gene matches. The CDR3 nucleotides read TGTGCCAGCAGTGAAGGACTAGCGGGGAACAATGAGCAGTTCTTC. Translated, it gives CASSEGLAGNNEQFF.

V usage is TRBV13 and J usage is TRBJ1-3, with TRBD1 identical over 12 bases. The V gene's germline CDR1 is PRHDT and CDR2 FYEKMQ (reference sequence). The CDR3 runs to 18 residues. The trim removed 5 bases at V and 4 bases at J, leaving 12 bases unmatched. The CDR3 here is CASSPGPGQGAAGNTIYF. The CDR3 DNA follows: TGTGCCAGCAGCCCCGGGCCGGGACAGGGGGCGGCGGGAAACACCATATATTTT.

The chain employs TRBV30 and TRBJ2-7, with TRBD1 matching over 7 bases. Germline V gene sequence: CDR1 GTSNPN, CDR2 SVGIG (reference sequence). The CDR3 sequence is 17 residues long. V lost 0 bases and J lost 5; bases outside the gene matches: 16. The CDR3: CAWSVSPVRRGKHEQYF. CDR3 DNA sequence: TGTGCCTGGAGTGTATCACCAGTACGCAGGGGGAAACACGAGCAGTACTTC.

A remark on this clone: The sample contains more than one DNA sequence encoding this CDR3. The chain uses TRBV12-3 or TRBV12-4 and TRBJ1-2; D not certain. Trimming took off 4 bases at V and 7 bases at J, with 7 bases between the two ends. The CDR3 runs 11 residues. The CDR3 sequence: CASSSRGGYTF. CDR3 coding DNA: TGTGCCAGCAGTTCTCGCGGTGGCTACACCTTC.

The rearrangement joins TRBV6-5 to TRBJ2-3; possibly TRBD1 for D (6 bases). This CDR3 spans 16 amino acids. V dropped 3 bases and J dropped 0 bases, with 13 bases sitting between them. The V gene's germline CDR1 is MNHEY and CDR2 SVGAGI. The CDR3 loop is CASSYSDRTSTDTQYF. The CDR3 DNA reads TGTGCCAGCAGTTATTCGGACAGAACTAGCACAGATACGCAGTATTTT.

The CDR3 DNA follows: TGTGCCAGCAGTTACTCTAAACAGGGTGGTCAGCCCCAGCATTTT. Its protein is CASSYSKQGGQPQHF. The chain has TRBV6-5 and TRBJ1-5, with D perhaps matching TRBD1 (6 bases). Trimming left V 0 bases short and J 6 bases short, with 12 bases between. The CDR3 runs 15 residues. Germline V lookup: CDR1 MNHEY, CDR2 SVGAGI.

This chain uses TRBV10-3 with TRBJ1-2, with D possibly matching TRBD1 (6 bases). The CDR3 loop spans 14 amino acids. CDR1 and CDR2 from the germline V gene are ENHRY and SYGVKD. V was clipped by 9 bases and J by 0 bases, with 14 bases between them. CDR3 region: CAIRTEASNYGYTF. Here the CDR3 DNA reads TGTGCCATTCGGACAGAAGCTTCTAACTATGGCTACACCTTC.

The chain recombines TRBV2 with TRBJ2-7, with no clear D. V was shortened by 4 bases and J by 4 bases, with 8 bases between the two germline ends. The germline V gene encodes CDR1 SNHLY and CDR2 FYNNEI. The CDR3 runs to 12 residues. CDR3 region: CASSGSSYEQYF. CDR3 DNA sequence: TGTGCCAGCAGTGGGAGCAGTTACGAGCAGTACTTC.

CDR3 DNA sequence: TGTGCCAGCTCACCGAGGACTAGGAGAGGGGAGACCCAGTACTTC. Amino acid sequence: CASSPRTRRGETQYF. The rearrangement joins TRBV18 to TRBJ2-5; 7 nucleotides align to TRBD2. The germline V gene has CDR1 KGHSH and CDR2 LQKENI. Germline trimming cut 3 bases from V and 5 bases from J; bases unmatched to any gene: 9. The CDR3 spans 15 residues.

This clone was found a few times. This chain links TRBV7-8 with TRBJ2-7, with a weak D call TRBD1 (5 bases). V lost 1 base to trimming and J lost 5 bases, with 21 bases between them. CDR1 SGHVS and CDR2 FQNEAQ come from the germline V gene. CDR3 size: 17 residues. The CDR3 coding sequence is TGTGCCAGCAGCTTAGTGGACACCCGTCCCTCTAGAGACGAGCAGTACTTC. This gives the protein CASSLVDTRPSRDEQYF.

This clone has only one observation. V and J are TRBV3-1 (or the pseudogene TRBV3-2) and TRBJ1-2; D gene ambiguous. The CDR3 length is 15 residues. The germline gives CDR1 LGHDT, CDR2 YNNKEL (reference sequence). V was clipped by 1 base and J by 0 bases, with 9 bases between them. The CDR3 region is CASSQARGSNYGYTF. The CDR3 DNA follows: TGTGCCAGCAGCCAAGCTCGGGGATCTAACTATGGCTACACCTTC.

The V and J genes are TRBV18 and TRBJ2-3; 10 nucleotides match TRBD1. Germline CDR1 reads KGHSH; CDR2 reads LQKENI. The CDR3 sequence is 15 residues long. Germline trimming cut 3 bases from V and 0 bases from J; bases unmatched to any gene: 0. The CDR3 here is CASSPGQGSTDTQYF. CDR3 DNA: TGTGCCAGCTCACCGGGACAGGGGAGCACAGATACGCAGTATTTT.

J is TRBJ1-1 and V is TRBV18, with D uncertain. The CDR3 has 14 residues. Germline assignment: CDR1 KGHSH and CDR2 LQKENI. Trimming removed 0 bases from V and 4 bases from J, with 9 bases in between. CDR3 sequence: CASSPPGGGTEAFF. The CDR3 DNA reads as TGTGCCAGCTCACCACCCGGAGGAGGCACTGAAGCTTTCTTT.

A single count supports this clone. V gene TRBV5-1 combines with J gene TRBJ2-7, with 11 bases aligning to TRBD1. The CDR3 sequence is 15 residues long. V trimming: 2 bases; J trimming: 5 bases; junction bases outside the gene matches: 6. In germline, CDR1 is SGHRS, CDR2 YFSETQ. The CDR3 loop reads CASSFVGQGADEQYF. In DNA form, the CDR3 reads TGCGCCAGCAGCTTCGTCGGACAGGGGGCTGACGAGCAGTACTTC.

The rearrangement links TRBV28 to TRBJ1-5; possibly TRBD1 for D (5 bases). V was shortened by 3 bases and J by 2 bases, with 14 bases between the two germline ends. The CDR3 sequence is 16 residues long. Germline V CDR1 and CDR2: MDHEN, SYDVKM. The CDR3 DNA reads TGTGCCAGCAGTTTCGGGGGTAATTTTGGCAATCAGCCCCAGCATTTT. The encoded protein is CASSFGGNFGNQPQHF.

The CDR3 protein is CASSQSTGTTDTQYF. The CDR3, as DNA: TGTGCCAGCTCACAATCGACAGGAACCACAGATACGCAGTATTTT. The rearrangement links TRBV18 to TRBJ2-3, with D possibly being TRBD1 (6 bases). Per the germline V gene, CDR1 is KGHSH and CDR2 is LQKENI. V was cut by 4 bases and J by 2 bases, with 13 bases left in between. The CDR3 is 15 residues long.

The CDR3 coding sequence is TGTGCCAGCAAAGGAAAGGGACTTAAAGATCCCCTCCACTTT. Translated: CASKGKGLKDPLHF. The rearrangement joins TRBV27 to TRBJ1-6; D possibly corresponds to TRBD1 (5 bases). This CDR3 has 14 residues. Germline lookup yields CDR1 MNHEY and CDR2 SMNVEV (reference sequence). Trimming removed 7 bases from V and 13 bases from J, with 20 bases in between.

The CDR3 here is CAISESGGSGYTF. The CDR3 bases are TGTGCCATCAGTGAGTCCGGGGGGTCAGGCTACACCTTC. The chain links TRBV10-3 to TRBJ1-2; weak D call: TRBD1 (5 bases). The CDR3 runs 13 residues. The germline gives CDR1 ENHRY, CDR2 SYGVKD. V lost 0 bases and J 8 bases, leaving 10 bases between the germline ends.

DNA of the CDR3: TGTGCCAGCAGTACGCGGGGTACAGATACGCAGTATTTT. It codes for CASSTRGTDTQYF. This chain connects TRBV2 to TRBJ2-3; possible D gene TRBD2, 6 bases. The CDR3 is 13 residues long. Germline V gives CDR1 SNHLY, CDR2 FYNNEI. V lost 5 bases and J lost 3, with 9 bases in between.

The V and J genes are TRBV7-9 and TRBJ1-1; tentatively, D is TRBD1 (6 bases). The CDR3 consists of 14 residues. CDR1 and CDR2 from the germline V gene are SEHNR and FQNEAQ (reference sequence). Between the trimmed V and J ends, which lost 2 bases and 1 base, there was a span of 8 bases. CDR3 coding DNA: TGTGCCAGCAGCTTACACAGGGAGAACACTGAAGCTTTCTTT. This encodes CASSLHRENTEAFF.

The CDR3 sequence is CSANDYDEQFF. In nucleotides, the CDR3 is TGCAGTGCTAACGACTATGATGAGCAGTTCTTC. J is TRBJ2-1 and V is TRBV20-1, with D perhaps matching TRBD2 (5 bases). Germline CDR1 DFQATT, CDR2 SNEGSKA (reference sequence). The CDR3 has 11 residues. Trimming took off 4 bases at V and 8 bases at J, with 9 bases between the two ends.

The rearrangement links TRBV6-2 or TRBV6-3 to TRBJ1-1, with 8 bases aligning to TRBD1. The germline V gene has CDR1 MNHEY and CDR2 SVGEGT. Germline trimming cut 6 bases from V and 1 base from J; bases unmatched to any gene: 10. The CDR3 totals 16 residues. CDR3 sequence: CASSHGTGAPNTEAFF. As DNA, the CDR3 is TGTGCCAGCAGCCACGGGACAGGAGCACCGAACACTGAAGCTTTCTTT.